What follows describes a single TCR beta chain. Antigen specificity is unknown. The sample belongs to a study of memory CD4+ T cells and cytomegalovirus serostatus. Study summary: Donors were healthy Belgian adults, under 10 CMV seropositive and approximately 25 seronegative.

Germline CDR1 and CDR2: MNHNS and SASEGT. The CDR3 is 14 residues long. V shed 6 bases and J shed 0 bases, with 9 bases lying between them. TCRdb keeps only in-frame clones here, not all; method: immunoSEQ multiplex PCR. The table includes approximately 60,000 clones, roughly 77% detected once. The sort gate was single viable CD3+CD4+CD8-CD45RO+ cells for memory CD4+ T cells. CD4+ T cells were isolated by positive magnetic selection. Study outcomes and limitations: Suggested: most of the CMV-linked TCR signature lies in CD4+ memory cells. About 40% of the roughly 160 known CMV-associated TCRbeta sequences appeared in CD4+ memory.

The TCR was taken from an adult in good health and CMV-seronegative. The rearrangement uses TRBV6-1 and TRBJ1-3; D is unresolved. What was sequenced was memory CD4+ T cells from blood. The CDR3 reads CASRTDYSGNTIYF. In nucleotides, the CDR3 is TGTGCCAGCAGAACAGACTACTCTGGAAACACCATATATTTT.